The 19 T cell receptor beta chains reported below all come from one sample, sequenced in a study of blood T cell repertoires in COVID-19. Libraries were prepared by immunoSEQ multiplex PCR; TCRdb keeps only in-frame clonotypes and omits some of them. This sample has 130,000 or so clones, with more than 75% found just once. Material: peripheral blood. The receptors were sampled from a man aged 60-69 years with acute or convalescent COVID-19.

The chain links TRBV9 to TRBJ1-4; D uncertain. Trimming pared 4 bases from V and 8 bases from J, leaving 12 bases between. CDR1 and CDR2 (germline): SGDLS, YYNGEE. CDR3 length: 13 amino acids. The DNA for the CDR3 is TGTGCCAGCAGCTTGTCAGGCGCGGAAAAACTGTTTTTT. Translated: CASSLSGAEKLFF. Full variable domain (outside the CDR3, taken from reference TRBV9 and TRBJ1-4): DSGVTQTPKHLITATGQRVTLRCSPRSGDLSVYWYQQSLDQGLQFLIQYYNGEERAKGNILERFSAQQFPDLHSELNLSSLELGDSALYFCASSLSGAEKLFFGSGTQLSVL.

The chain combines TRBV28 with TRBJ2-2; a weak D match, TRBD2 (5 bases). The V and J ends lost 5 bases and 2 bases respectively, with 15 bases between them. Germline V gene data show CDR1 as MDHEN and CDR2 as SYDVKM. The CDR3 is made up of 16 amino acids. In DNA, the CDR3 is TGTGCCAGCAGTCCTTGGGGAGAGGCTAACACCGGGGAGCTGTTTTTT. Translated, it gives CASSPWGEANTGELFF.

V and J are TRBV11-2 and TRBJ2-7; D perhaps matches TRBD2 (6 bases). V was cut by 0 bases and J by 2 bases, with 17 bases left in between. From germline, CDR1 is SGHAT and CDR2 FQNNGV. CDR3 length: 17 amino acids. CDR3 nucleotide sequence: TGTGCCAGCAGCTTAGAGAGAGACGGGAGAGGGGCCTACGAGCAGTACTTC. Translated: CASSLERDGRGAYEQYF.

This clone appeared a few times. The rearrangement links TRBV5-3 to TRBJ2-1; unclear D gene. TRBV5-3 is an ORF, and what it does is uncertain. V gave up 4 bases and J gave up 8 bases, with 4 bases separating them. The CDR3 contains 10 residues. CDR3 loop: CARSRDEQFF. The CDR3 DNA sequence: TGTGCCAGAAGCCGGGATGAGCAGTTCTTC.

The chain uses TRBV6-5 and TRBJ2-7; TRBD1 is a possible D gene (6 bases). V lost 0 bases to trimming and J lost 2 bases, with 14 bases between them. Per the germline V gene, CDR1 is MNHEY and CDR2 is SVGAGI. The CDR3 is 16 amino acids. CDR3 coding DNA: TGTGCCAGCAGTTACTCGACGGGACACGGAACCTACGAGCAGTACTTC. It yields the protein CASSYSTGHGTYEQYF.

The rearrangement joins TRBV10-3 to TRBJ2-7, with a weak D call TRBD1 (6 bases). The CDR3 has 15 amino acids. V lost 0 bases to trimming and J lost 7 bases, with 16 bases between them. The germline CDR1 and CDR2 sequences are ENHRY and SYGVKD. The CDR3 sequence: CAISESRGTPREQYF. The CDR3 DNA is TGTGCCATCAGTGAGTCGAGGGGGACACCGAGGGAGCAGTACTTC.

The chain recombines TRBV6-5 with TRBJ2-3; D uncertain. The CDR3 contains 13 residues. V was clipped by 7 bases and J by 1 base, with 9 bases between them. The germline gives CDR1 MNHEY, CDR2 SVGAGI. The CDR3 nucleotides are TGTGCCAGCATCTTAGAACGCACAGATACGCAGTATTTT. Protein sequence: CASILERTDTQYF.

This chain links TRBV20-1 with TRBJ2-3, with D possibly being TRBD1 (5 bases). Germline values: CDR1 DFQATT, CDR2 SNEGSKA (reference sequence). Between the trimmed V and J ends, which lost 5 bases and 5 bases, there was a span of 11 bases. The CDR3 length is 12 residues. The CDR3, as DNA: TGCAGTGCTGGTGGGGCGATAGATACGCAGTATTTT. Translation gives CSAGGAIDTQYF.

This clone occurred once. J is TRBJ2-1 and V is TRBV24-1; 9 bases are a match to TRBD2. This CDR3 contains 16 residues. Germline V gene data show CDR1 as KGHDR and CDR2 as SFDVKD. The V and J ends lost 2 bases and 6 bases, in that order; junction bases with no gene match: 7. The CDR3 DNA reads as TGTGCCACCAGTGATTCTGTTAGCGGGAGTATCAATGAGCAGTTCTTC. Its translation is CATSDSVSGSINEQFF.

The chain carries TRBV25-1 and TRBJ1-6, with 9 bases identical to TRBD1. The CDR3 extends over 14 amino acids. V dropped 8 bases and J dropped 7; count of bases not matched to a gene: 6. Germline V gives CDR1 MGHDK, CDR2 SYGVNS. The CDR3 here is CASRGQGENSPLHF. The CDR3 nucleotides read TGTGCCAGCCGGGGACAGGGAGAAAATTCACCCCTCCACTTT.

The V gene is TRBV7-2, the J gene TRBJ2-4; 7 nucleotides line up with TRBD1. Germline CDR1 reads SGHTA; CDR2 reads FQGNSA. The CDR3 has 15 amino acids. After removal of 4 bases from V and 3 bases from J, the junction contained 6 bases not matched to a gene. The CDR3 DNA follows: TGTGCCAGCAGCTCCGAGGGGGCTGGCAAAAACATTCAGTACTTC. The encoded protein is CASSSEGAGKNIQYF.

This chain joins TRBV5-4 and TRBJ1-2; D remains ambiguous. CDR1 and CDR2 (germline): SGHNT, YYREEE (reference sequence). The V and J ends lost 5 bases and 2 bases respectively, with 13 bases between them. The CDR3 is 14 residues long. The CDR3 nucleotides read TGTGCCAGCAGACCGGAAAACAGCAACTATGGCTACACCTTC. Its protein product is CASRPENSNYGYTF. Complete variable domain (other parts from reference TRBV5-4 and TRBJ1-2): ETGVTQSPTHLIKTRGQQVTLRCSSQSGHNTVSWYQQALGQGPQFIFQYYREEENGRGNFPPRFSGLQFPNYSSELNVNALELDDSALYLCASRPENSNYGYTFGSGTRLTVV.

The chain is built from TRBV28 and TRBJ2-7, with 10 bases matching TRBD2. The CDR3 is 16 residues long. Trimming took 5 bases from V and 4 from J; bases not matched to a gene: 11. Per germline, CDR1 MDHEN and CDR2 SYDVKM. This CDR3 reads CASSLLAGLAVYEQYF. CDR3 bases: TGTGCCAGCAGTCTCCTAGCCGGACTAGCGGTATACGAGCAGTACTTC.

DNA of the CDR3: TGCAGCCCGAGGCAGACCCACGAGCAGTACTTC. Translation: CSPRQTHEQYF. The V call is TRBV20-1, the J call TRBJ2-7; D is unresolved. Germline V CDR1 and CDR2: DFQATT, SNEGSKA (reference sequence). This CDR3 contains 11 residues.

The rearrangement uses TRBV27 and TRBJ1-5, with D possibly matching TRBD1 (5 bases). The CDR3 runs 15 residues. Germline V gene data show CDR1 as MNHEY and CDR2 as SMNVEV (reference sequence). V shed 2 bases and J shed 2 bases, with 10 bases lying between them. DNA for the CDR3: TGTGCCAGCAGTTTACAGGGTACGGGCAATCAGCCCCAGCATTTT. Amino acids: CASSLQGTGNQPQHF.

The gene calls are TRBV13 and TRBJ2-7; TRBD2 agrees at 7 bases. This CDR3 region has 14 residues. Germline V lookup: CDR1 PRHDT, CDR2 FYEKMQ (reference sequence). Germline trimming cut 3 bases from V and 3 bases from J; bases unmatched to any gene: 5. The CDR3, as DNA: TGTGCCAGCAGCTTCTCTTCTAGCGGCTACGAGCAGTACTTC. Residues: CASSFSSSGYEQYF.

This chain connects TRBV6-5 to TRBJ2-7; 7 positions agree with TRBD1. The V and J ends lost 6 bases and 4 bases, in that order; junction bases with no gene match: 9. Germline lookup yields CDR1 MNHEY and CDR2 SVGAGI. The CDR3 extends over 14 amino acids. The CDR3 nucleotides read TGTGCCAGCAGAACCGACAGGGCCGGGTACGAGCAGTACTTC. Translating gives CASRTDRAGYEQYF.

The chain is built from TRBV5-4 and TRBJ2-6; D is undetermined. V lost 2 bases and J lost 17, with 11 bases in between. This CDR3 is 11 amino acids long. The germline V gene has CDR1 SGHNT and CDR2 YYREEE (reference sequence). The CDR3 coding sequence is TGTGCCAGCAGCTTTAACAGCCGAGTGACTTTC. Translation: CASSFNSRVTF. The full variable domain, rest sourced from reference TRBV5-4 and TRBJ2-6, is ETGVTQSPTHLIKTRGQQVTLRCSSQSGHNTVSWYQQALGQGPQFIFQYYREEENGRGNFPPRFSGLQFPNYSSELNVNALELDDSALYLCASSFNSRVTFGAGSRLTVL.

The V gene is TRBV10-1, the J gene TRBJ2-7; TRBD2 matches 7 bases. Germline loops: CDR1 WNHNN, CDR2 SYGVQD (reference sequence). The CDR3 covers 12 residues. J lost 6 bases, V lost 4 bases, and 3 bases had no gene match. CDR3 DNA: TGCGCCAGCAGTGGCCCGGGGGGCGAGCAGTACTTC. The encoded protein is CASSGPGGEQYF.